This T cell receptor (beta chain) was identified during a study of cytomegalovirus exposure and HLA in healthy donors. PCR employed 60 Vbeta and 13 Jbeta primers. Study processing details: In a later analysis, 80 million to 100 million unique TCR beta chains included roughly 11 million shared by two or more donors. Data came from immunoSEQ multiplex PCR; TCRdb stores just in-frame clones and leaves some out. Clone size and the V and J calls come from that table; the DNA yielded D and trimming. The data hold 150,000 to 200,000 clones, with approximately 80% observed a single time. This CDR3 is built from 15 residues.

The J gene is TRBJ2-7, the V gene TRBV21-1; no check of the table's D call, TRBD2, against the DNA was made. TRBV21-1 is recorded as a pseudogene. The source is a woman in her twenties or thirties in good health and CMV-seropositive. Specimen: PBMCs. The CDR3 DNA reads as TGTGCCATTCCTAGGAGGACTAGCGGGAGGGGGGAGCAGTACTTC. Its translation is CAIPRRTSGRGEQYF.